These 24 T cell receptor beta chains were sequenced from one sample in a study of graft-versus-host responses after intestinal transplantation. Intraepithelial and lamina propria lymphocytes were isolated from graft specimens. The data were produced by immunoSEQ multiplex PCR, yet TCRdb's version contains in-frame clones alone and is incomplete. The sample has some 10,000 clones; under 80% are singletons. The sequencing here drew on ileum tissue, taken 23 days after intestinal transplant. All receptors come from a human patient who received an intestinal transplant, so some T cells may come from the graft donor.

The rearrangement uses TRBV30 and TRBJ2-7; D is perhaps TRBD1 or TRBD2 (5 bases each). The CDR3 consists of 13 residues. Germline CDR1 reads GTSNPN; CDR2 reads SVGIG (reference sequence). V shed 2 bases and J shed 4 bases, with 12 bases lying between them. CDR3 in DNA: TGTGCCTGGAGTACAGGAGGCAGTTACGAGCAGTACTTC. Protein sequence: CAWSTGGSYEQYF.

J is TRBJ1-1 and V is TRBV15; D possibly corresponds to TRBD1 (5 bases). Per the germline V gene, CDR1 is LNHNV and CDR2 is YYDKDF (reference sequence). The V end was cut by 0 bases, the J end by 0 bases, with 8 bases between. The CDR3 is 15 residues long. CDR3 DNA: TGTGCCACCAGCAGAGATAGGGGCCTGAACACTGAAGCTTTCTTT. It yields the protein CATSRDRGLNTEAFF.

The chain is built from TRBV5-4 and TRBJ2-7; 9 bases are a match to TRBD2. With V trimmed by 3 bases and J by 3 bases, 1 base remained unmatched. CDR3 length equals 13 residues. Germline V gene sequence: CDR1 SGHNT, CDR2 YYREEE (reference sequence). CDR3 sequence reads: CASSWRGGYEQYF. The CDR3 nucleotides are TGTGCCAGCAGCTGGCGGGGGGGCTACGAGCAGTACTTC.

The chain couples TRBV10-3 to TRBJ2-1; 12 bases line up with TRBD2. The V segment lost 10 bases and the J segment 7 bases; nucleotides outside the gene matches: 11. The CDR3 extends over 15 amino acids. CDR1 ENHRY and CDR2 SYGVKD come from the germline V gene. CDR3 in amino acids: CATPILAGGRNEQFF. CDR3 nucleotides: TGTGCCACCCCTATACTAGCGGGGGGTCGAAATGAGCAGTTCTTC.

The chain is built from TRBV6-6 and TRBJ2-3; D unresolved. This CDR3 contains 13 residues. The germline V and J ends were trimmed by 5 bases and 6 bases, with 12 bases remaining between them. Germline V CDR1 and CDR2: MNHNY, SVGAGI (reference sequence). CDR3 amino acids: CASSNRYEDTQYF. The CDR3 DNA reads as TGTGCCAGCAGTAACCGGTACGAGGATACGCAGTATTTT.

Of note for this clone: Other DNA sequences in the same sample also yield this CDR3. The chain joins TRBV7-9 to TRBJ2-7; possible D gene TRBD2, 6 bases. Germline V gives CDR1 SEHNR, CDR2 FQNEAQ (reference sequence). The CDR3 loop spans 15 amino acids. V was cut by 6 bases and J by 2 bases, with 17 bases left in between. The CDR3 protein is CASSHRERFPYEQYF. For the CDR3, the DNA is TGTGCCAGCAGTCATCGGGAGCGCTTTCCCTACGAGCAGTACTTC.

The V gene is TRBV4-1, the J gene TRBJ1-2; D is undetermined. The length of the CDR3 is 18 residues. V lost 0 bases and J 0 bases, leaving 17 bases between the germline ends. In germline, CDR1 is MGHRA, CDR2 YSYEKL. The CDR3 loop is CASSQDSAEIRANYGYTF. As DNA, the CDR3 is TGCGCCAGCAGCCAAGACTCCGCGGAAATCAGAGCTAACTATGGCTACACCTTC.

This sequence joins TRBV11-1 and TRBJ2-1; 13 bases align to TRBD2. There are 17 residues in the CDR3. The germline gives CDR1 SGHAT, CDR2 FQDESV (reference sequence). Trimming removed 5 bases from V and 7 bases from J; junction bases left unmatched: 11. The CDR3 loop reads CASSPSLTSGRGNEQFF. The CDR3 nucleotides are TGTGCCAGCAGCCCGTCACTTACTAGCGGGAGGGGAAATGAGCAGTTCTTC.

The rearrangement links TRBV6-1 to TRBJ2-1; D uncertain. The CDR3 consists of 12 residues. Deletions cut 0 bases from V and 13 bases from J, with 10 bases between. Germline V gene lookup returns CDR1 MNHNS and CDR2 SASEGT. The CDR3 region is CASSEAVSSQFF. CDR3 nucleotides: TGTGCCAGCAGTGAAGCGGTATCGTCCCAGTTCTTC.

The V gene is TRBV2, the J gene TRBJ1-4; 9 positions agree with TRBD1. Losses at the gene ends were 3 bases for V and 8 bases for J; bases not matched to a gene: 1. This CDR3 contains 13 residues. Germline V CDR1 and CDR2: SNHLY, FYNNEI. CDR3 amino acids: CASSETGGEKLFF. As DNA, the CDR3 is TGTGCCAGCAGTGAGACAGGGGGAGAAAAACTGTTTTTT.

CDR3 in amino acids: CASSTMVATPSDNEQFF. The CDR3 nucleotides are TGTGCCAGCAGCACGATGGTAGCTACACCATCCGACAATGAGCAGTTCTTC. The chain couples TRBV21-1 to TRBJ2-1; the tabulated D call, TRBD2, remains unverified against the DNA. TRBV21-1 is a recognized pseudogene. The CDR3 covers 17 residues.

This clone was observed a few times. Germline and junction disagree at one end, which may indicate a read error. This chain links TRBV20-1 with TRBJ1-2, with TRBD1 as a possible D gene (5 bases). Germline V lookup: CDR1 DFQATT, CDR2 SNEGSKA (reference sequence). The length of the CDR3 is 10 residues. CDR3 in DNA: TGCAGTGCCAGCGGGGCGCTGCCCCCCTTC. Translated: CSASGALPPF.

About this clone itself: A single base separates this from a much larger clone, so it may be a read error. Additional DNA sequences in this sample encode the identical CDR3. This chain connects TRBV6-6 to TRBJ2-1, with D possibly being TRBD1 (5 bases). Per germline, CDR1 MNHNY and CDR2 SVGAGI (reference sequence). V lost 2 bases to trimming and J lost 6 bases, with 5 bases between them. The CDR3 has 12 residues. CDR3 DNA sequence: TGTGCCAGCAGTTACAGGGGCAATGAGCAGTTCTTC. Its translation is CASSYRGNEQFF.

The chain carries TRBV11-3 and TRBJ2-5, with unresolved D. Trimming took off 2 bases at V and 2 bases at J, with 12 bases between the two ends. The V gene's germline CDR1 is SGHNT and CDR2 YENEEA. This CDR3 region has 15 residues. The CDR3 reads CASSLRGSFQETQYF. CDR3 nucleotides: TGTGCCAGCAGCTTAAGAGGCAGTTTTCAAGAGACCCAGTACTTC.

The chain has TRBV28 and TRBJ2-3, with 10 bases matching TRBD2. Per germline, CDR1 MDHEN and CDR2 SYDVKM. The CDR3 length is 15 residues. Trimming at V came to 3 bases and at J to 4 bases, leaving 4 bases not matched to a gene. In DNA form, the CDR3 reads TGTGCCAGCAGTTTGAGCGGGAGGGCCCCAGATACGCAGTATTTT. As protein: CASSLSGRAPDTQYF.

This sequence joins TRBV18 and TRBJ2-1; D not certain. Looked up from germline, CDR1 is KGHSH and CDR2 is LQKENI. Deletions cut 1 base from V and 0 bases from J, with 22 bases between. The CDR3 has 20 amino acids. The CDR3 is CASSPRRVPKFFNSYNEQFF. CDR3 nucleotides: TGTGCCAGCTCACCACGTCGGGTTCCCAAGTTTTTCAACTCCTACAATGAGCAGTTCTTC.

The chain links TRBV5-1 to TRBJ2-3; TRBD2 matches at 9 bases. In germline, CDR1 is SGHRS, CDR2 YFSETQ. The CDR3 contains 16 residues. V shed 2 bases, J shed 3 bases, and the junction held 7 bases outside the gene matches. The CDR3 spells CASSFRTSGFTDTQYF. The DNA of the CDR3 is TGCGCCAGCAGCTTCCGAACTAGCGGGTTTACAGATACGCAGTATTTT.

The rearrangement joins TRBV5-1 to TRBJ1-2; D ambiguous. V was trimmed by 0 bases and J by 4 bases, leaving 13 bases between them. Germline V gene lookup returns CDR1 SGHRS and CDR2 YFSETQ. This CDR3 comprises 15 residues. The CDR3 sequence is CASSLGLGLGYGYTF. The CDR3 DNA reads as TGCGCCAGCAGCTTGGGTTTGGGCCTTGGCTATGGCTACACCTTC.

The rearrangement uses TRBV6-1 and TRBJ1-3; D is undetermined. The V and J ends lost 5 bases and 2 bases respectively, with 10 bases between them. The length of the CDR3 is 14 residues. CDR1 MNHNS and CDR2 SASEGT come from the germline V gene. The CDR3 DNA reads as TGTGCCAGCAGTCACAGAAGAACTGGAAACACCATATATTTT. This translates into CASSHRRTGNTIYF.

The CDR3 is CASSQQHKVTYEQYF. The CDR3 region has the DNA TGCGCCAGCAGCCAACAACACAAAGTGACCTACGAGCAGTACTTC. The rearrangement links TRBV4-1 to TRBJ2-7; unclear D gene. V gave up 2 bases and J gave up 2 bases, with 13 bases separating them. The CDR3 is 15 residues long. In germline, CDR1 is MGHRA, CDR2 YSYEKL.

V and J are TRBV2 and TRBJ1-1; D is unclear. Germline lookup yields CDR1 SNHLY and CDR2 FYNNEI. V lost 7 bases to trimming and J lost 5 bases, with 14 bases between them. The length of the CDR3 is 13 residues. CDR3 protein: CASTPSRKTEAFF. CDR3 sequence (DNA): TGTGCCAGCACCCCCTCCCGAAAAACTGAAGCTTTCTTT.

The genes are TRBV6-6 and TRBJ2-1; no reliable D call. Germline V gene data show CDR1 as MNHNY and CDR2 as SVGAGI (reference sequence). This CDR3 is 11 amino acids long. The V and J ends lost 5 bases and 11 bases respectively, with 10 bases between them. This CDR3 is CASSQSGKQFF. In nucleotides, the CDR3 is TGTGCCAGCAGTCAATCAGGAAAGCAGTTCTTC.

Regarding this clone: This may arise from a read error, as a much more abundant clone is one base away. The same CDR3 is also encoded by other DNA sequences in this sample. The rearrangement joins TRBV6-1 to TRBJ1-4; a weak D match, TRBD1 (5 bases). The V gene's germline CDR1 is MNHNS and CDR2 SASEGT. The germline V and J ends were trimmed by 4 bases and 6 bases, with 15 bases remaining between them. There are 15 residues in the CDR3. CDR3 DNA: TGTGCCAGCAGTGGCACGGGGCCCTGGGATGAAAAACTGTTTTTT. This translates into CASSGTGPWDEKLFF.

The chain combines TRBV28 with TRBJ2-3; 8 bases line up with TRBD2. The germline V gene has CDR1 MDHEN and CDR2 SYDVKM. The CDR3 extends over 15 amino acids. J gave up 2 bases and V 6 bases, and 7 bases lay outside the gene matches. The CDR3 nucleotides are TGTGCCAGCAGCCTACTAGCGGAGCTCACAGATACGCAGTATTTT. As protein: CASSLLAELTDTQYF.